This T cell receptor (beta chain) was recovered during a study of CD8+ T cells in alopecia areata. Unmatched junction bases numbered 4, after V lost 4 bases and J lost 8 bases. Germline V lookup: CDR1 SNHLY, CDR2 FYNNEI. The CDR3 sequence is 12 residues long. Regarding treatment: oral pan-JAK inhibitor, 5-10 mg twice daily. Peripheral blood and lesional scalp punch biopsies were taken from alopecia areata patients. Following RNA extraction, reverse transcription yielded cDNA that acted as the sequencing template. Assay used: immunoSEQ multiplex PCR; TCRdb lists only in-frame clones, some missing. The repertoire includes around 190,000 clones, approximately 57% of them detected once, and just over 1% sits in the top ten.

This receptor was taken from a human donor with alopecia areata. Sequenced here: CD4+ T cells sorted from blood, sampled at week 24, from a patient treated with tofacitinib. The rearrangement joins TRBV2 to TRBJ1-1; 7 bases match TRBD1. Here the CDR3 reads CASSVTGKEAFF. Here the CDR3 DNA reads TGTGCCAGCAGTGTGACAGGGAAGGAAGCTTTCTTT.